This T cell receptor beta chain was found in a study of early T cells in non-severe SARS-CoV-2 infection. Across the whole study: From unsorted whole blood, bulk RNA was sequenced, and the chains remained unpaired. Study-wide results and caveats: Sequences matched to VDJdb favored anti-spike CD8 responses, while private and CD4 specificities were missed.

The CDR3 covers 12 residues. Germline V gene data show CDR1 as MNHNS and CDR2 as SASEGT. V was cut by 5 bases and J by 2 bases, with 6 bases left in between. This clonotype was counted between two and nine times. Its antigen is as yet unknown. In the library, individual cDNA molecules carried attached unique molecular identifiers. TCRdb reprocessed the 5' RACE reads via MiXCR and lists one record per CDR3 protein. The repertoire includes around 99,000 distinct CDR3 sequences, 16% of them detected once, and about 5% sits in the top ten. The sample in question was whole blood, obtained at baseline. This sequence joins TRBV6-1 and TRBJ1-1, with D unresolved. The clonotype originates from an adult who was a healthcare worker with PCR-confirmed SARS-CoV-2 infection or an uninfected control (not recorded which). CDR3 coding DNA: TGTGCCAGCAGTCCGATAAACACTGAAGCTTTCTTT. Its translation: CASSPINTEAFF.